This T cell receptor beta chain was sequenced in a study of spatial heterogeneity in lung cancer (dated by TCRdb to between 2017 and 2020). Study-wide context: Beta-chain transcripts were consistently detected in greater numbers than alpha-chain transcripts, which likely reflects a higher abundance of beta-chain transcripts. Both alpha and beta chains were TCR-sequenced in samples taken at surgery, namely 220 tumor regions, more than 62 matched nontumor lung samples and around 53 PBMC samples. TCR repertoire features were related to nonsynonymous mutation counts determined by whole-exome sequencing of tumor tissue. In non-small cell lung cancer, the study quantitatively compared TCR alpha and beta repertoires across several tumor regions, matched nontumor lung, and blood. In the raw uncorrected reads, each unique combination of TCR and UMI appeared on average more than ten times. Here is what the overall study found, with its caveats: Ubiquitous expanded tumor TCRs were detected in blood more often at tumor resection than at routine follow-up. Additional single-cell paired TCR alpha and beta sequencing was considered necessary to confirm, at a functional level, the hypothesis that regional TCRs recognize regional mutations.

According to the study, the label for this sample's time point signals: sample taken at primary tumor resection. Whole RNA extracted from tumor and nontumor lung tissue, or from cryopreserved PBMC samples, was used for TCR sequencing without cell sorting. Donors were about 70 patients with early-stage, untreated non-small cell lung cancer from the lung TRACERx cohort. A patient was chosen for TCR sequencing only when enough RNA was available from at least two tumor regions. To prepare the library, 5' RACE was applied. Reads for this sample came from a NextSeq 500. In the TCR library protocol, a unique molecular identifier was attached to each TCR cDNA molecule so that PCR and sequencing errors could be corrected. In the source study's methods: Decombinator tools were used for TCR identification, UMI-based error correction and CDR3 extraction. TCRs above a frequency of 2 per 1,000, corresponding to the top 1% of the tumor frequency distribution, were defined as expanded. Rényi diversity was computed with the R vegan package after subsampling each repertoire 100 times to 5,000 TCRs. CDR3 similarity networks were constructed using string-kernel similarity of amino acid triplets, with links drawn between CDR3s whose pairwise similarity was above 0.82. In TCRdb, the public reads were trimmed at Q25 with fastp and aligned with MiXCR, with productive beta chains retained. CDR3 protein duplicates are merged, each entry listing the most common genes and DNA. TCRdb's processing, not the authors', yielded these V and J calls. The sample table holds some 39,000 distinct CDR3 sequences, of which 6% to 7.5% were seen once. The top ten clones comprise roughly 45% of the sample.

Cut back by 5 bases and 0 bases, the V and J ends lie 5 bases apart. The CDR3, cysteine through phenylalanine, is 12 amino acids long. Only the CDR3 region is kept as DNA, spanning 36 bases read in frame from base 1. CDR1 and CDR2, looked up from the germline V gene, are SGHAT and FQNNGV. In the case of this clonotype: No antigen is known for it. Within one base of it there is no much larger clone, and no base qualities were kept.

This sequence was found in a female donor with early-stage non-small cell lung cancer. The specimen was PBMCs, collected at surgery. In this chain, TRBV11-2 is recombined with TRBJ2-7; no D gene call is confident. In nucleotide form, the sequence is TGTGCCAGCAGCCGCAGCTCCTACGAGCAGTACTTC. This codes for CASSRSSYEQYF. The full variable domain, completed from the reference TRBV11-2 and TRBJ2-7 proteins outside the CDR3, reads EAGVAQSPRYKIIEKRQSVAFWCNPISGHATLYWYQQILGQGPKLLIQFQNNGVVDDSQLPKDRFSAERLKGVDSTLKIQPAKLEDSAVYLCASSRSSYEQYFGPGTRLTVT.